The 29 T cell receptor beta chains below come from one sample, sequenced in a study of cytomegalovirus exposure and HLA in healthy donors. In the PCR, 60 Vbeta and 13 Jbeta primers were used. Assay used: immunoSEQ multiplex PCR; TCRdb lists only in-frame clones, some missing. This sample carries 120,000 or so clones, 75% to 85% of them seen once, and the ten largest clones take more than 1.5%. Specimen: PBMCs. The receptors originated from a man aged 40-49 years in good health and CMV-seronegative.

This clone has a single count. The rearrangement joins TRBV6-5 to TRBJ2-1, with 8 bases aligning to TRBD1. Germline V gene sequence: CDR1 MNHEY, CDR2 SVGAGI. V trimming: 6 bases; J trimming: 7 bases; junction bases outside the gene matches: 8. The CDR3 spans 14 residues. The CDR3 DNA is TGTGCCAGCAGGCTGGACAGGGTAGTGAATGAGCAGTTCTTC. It codes for CASRLDRVVNEQFF.

The chain has TRBV7-2 and TRBJ2-7, with 10 bases lining up with TRBD1. CDR3 length equals 15 residues. V shed 1 base and J 7 bases; nucleotides not matched to a gene: 7. In germline, CDR1 is SGHTA, CDR2 FQGNSA. The CDR3 DNA reads as TGTGCCAGCAGCTTAGGGACAGGGGGGGCAGGAGAGCAGTACTTC. Amino acid sequence: CASSLGTGGAGEQYF.

The sample holds a few counts of this clone. The CDR3 reads CAWSVQFGGATRAFF. CDR3 nucleotide sequence: TGTGCCTGGAGTGTACAATTTGGCGGGGCAACTCGGGCTTTCTTT. The V call is TRBV30, the J call TRBJ1-1; D is possibly TRBD1 (5 bases). The CDR3 totals 15 residues. The germline V and J ends were trimmed by 0 bases and 11 bases, with 22 bases remaining between them. Germline V CDR1 and CDR2: GTSNPN, SVGIG (reference sequence).

V is TRBV28 and J is TRBJ2-5, with D possibly being TRBD2 (7 bases). V lost 5 bases and J 4 bases, leaving 17 bases between the germline ends. This CDR3 contains 15 residues. Germline CDR1 and CDR2: MDHEN and SYDVKM. CDR3 DNA: TGTGCCAGCAGTGTCGGGGGGCGGGTGGGAGAGACCCAGTACTTC. Residues: CASSVGGRVGETQYF.

The chain is built from TRBV2 and TRBJ1-2, with D possibly being TRBD1 (5 bases). V lost 6 bases and J 3 bases, leaving 8 bases between the germline ends. The CDR3 runs 12 residues. Looked up from germline, CDR1 is SNHLY and CDR2 is FYNNEI. Written as DNA, the CDR3 is TGTGCCAGCAGGGGGCGCTACTATGGCTACACCTTC. Protein sequence: CASRGRYYGYTF.

The gene calls are TRBV5-1 and TRBJ2-3; 9 bases line up with TRBD1. CDR3 length: 17 amino acids. Germline loops: CDR1 SGHRS, CDR2 YFSETQ. V shed 0 bases, J shed 4 bases, and the junction held 9 bases outside the gene matches. The CDR3 protein is CASSLGVGQGQSDTQYF. CDR3 coding DNA: TGCGCCAGCAGCTTGGGAGTTGGACAGGGGCAGTCAGATACGCAGTATTTT.

Of note for this clone: At one of its ends the junction is not consistent with the germline gene, which may arise from a read error. The V gene is TRBV7-3, the J gene TRBJ2-1; 13 nucleotides align to TRBD2. The CDR3 covers 16 residues. The germline V gene encodes CDR1 SGHTA and CDR2 FQGTGA. The CDR3 nucleotides read TGTGCCAGCAGCCTAACCGGGACTAGCGGGGCCAATGAGCAGTTCTTC. This translates into CASSLTGTSGANEQFF.

The rearrangement links TRBV7-8 to TRBJ1-5, with D unclear. The ends were cut back, 1 base at V and 3 bases at J, with 10 bases in the middle. This CDR3 contains 15 residues. The germline gives CDR1 SGHVS, CDR2 FQNEAQ. The CDR3, as DNA: TGTGCCAGCAGCTTAGGAGGGCCCAACAATCAGCCCCAGCATTTT. It translates to CASSLGGPNNQPQHF. Drawing the rest from reference TRBV7-8 and TRBJ1-5, the complete variable domain is GAGVSQSPRYKVAKRGQDVALRCDPISGHVSLFWYQQALGQGPEFLTYFQNEAQLDKSGLPSDRFFAERPEGSVSTLKIQRTQQEDSAVYLCASSLGGPNNQPQHFGDGTRLSIL.

The chain recombines TRBV18 with TRBJ1-1; possibly TRBD1 for D (6 bases). V was pared by 3 bases and J by 4 bases, with 18 bases between. Germline V CDR1 and CDR2: KGHSH, LQKENI. The CDR3 spans 16 residues. The CDR3 bases are TGTGCCAGCTCACCTGGGGGCAGGGCGGTCGGCACTGAAGCTTTCTTT. Protein: CASSPGGRAVGTEAFF.

This clone came up a few times. The gene calls are TRBV5-4 and TRBJ1-2; 8 bases match TRBD1. The junction had 10 bases not matched to a gene; V was cut back by 0 bases and J by 6 bases. Germline CDR1 and CDR2: SGHNT and YYREEE (reference sequence). This CDR3 comprises 16 residues. CDR3 sequence reads: CASSLAPRQGWNGYTF. CDR3 DNA sequence: TGTGCCAGCAGCTTGGCCCCAAGACAGGGGTGGAATGGCTACACCTTC. Looking up the rest from reference TRBV5-4 and TRBJ1-2 gives the full variable domain: ETGVTQSPTHLIKTRGQQVTLRCSSQSGHNTVSWYQQALGQGPQFIFQYYREEENGRGNFPPRFSGLQFPNYSSELNVNALELDDSALYLCASSLAPRQGWNGYTFGSGTRLTVV.

The rearrangement uses TRBV28 and TRBJ2-1; 13 bases match TRBD2. The CDR3 totals 14 residues. V was pared by 8 bases and J by 5 bases, with 3 bases of the junction left unmatched. From germline, CDR1 is MDHEN and CDR2 SYDVKM. The CDR3, as DNA: TGTGCCAGCGGGACTAGCGGGACTAACAATGAGCAGTTCTTC. It translates to CASGTSGTNNEQFF.

This chain joins TRBV2 and TRBJ1-4; 9 bases line up with TRBD1. The V and J ends lost 6 bases and 3 bases, in that order; junction bases with no gene match: 2. The CDR3 covers 14 residues. Looked up from germline, CDR1 is SNHLY and CDR2 is FYNNEI. The CDR3 loop is CASSGTGPNEKLFF. CDR3 sequence (DNA): TGTGCCAGCAGCGGGACAGGGCCTAATGAAAAACTGTTTTTT. The full variable domain, in which reference TRBV2 and TRBJ1-4 provide the parts outside the CDR3, is EPEVTQTPSHQVTQMGQEVILRCVPISNHLYFYWYRQILGQKVEFLVSFYNNEISEKSEIFDDQFSVERPDGSNFTLKIRSTKLEDSAMYFCASSGTGPNEKLFFGSGTQLSVL.

The V and J genes are TRBV9 and TRBJ2-7; possibly TRBD1 for D (6 bases). This CDR3 is built from 15 residues. V was trimmed by 4 bases and J by 5 bases, leaving 19 bases between them. Germline values: CDR1 SGDLS, CDR2 YYNGEE. CDR3 coding DNA: TGTGCCAGCAGCCCCCGGTTAGGGGGTGCGGACGAGCAGTACTTC. Protein: CASSPRLGGADEQYF.

The rearrangement joins TRBV9 to TRBJ2-7, with 9 bases lining up with TRBD2. The V segment lost 4 bases and the J segment 2 bases; nucleotides outside the gene matches: 13. This CDR3 region has 17 residues. Germline V lookup: CDR1 SGDLS, CDR2 YYNGEE. CDR3 nucleotides: TGTGCCAGCAGCCCCCGGGGAGCGGGAGGACCCACCTACGAGCAGTACTTC. Protein: CASSPRGAGGPTYEQYF.

V is TRBV6-1 and J is TRBJ1-5; TRBD1 matches 8 bases. The germline CDR1 and CDR2 sequences are MNHNS and SASEGT. V lost 6 bases to trimming and J lost 9 bases; unmatched junction nucleotides: 13. The CDR3 loop spans 15 amino acids. The CDR3 spells CASSLGQGPPWPQHF. CDR3 DNA sequence: TGTGCCAGCAGCCTCGGACAGGGCCCCCCCTGGCCCCAGCATTTT.

This CDR3 is CASSLTGTRGEKLFF. CDR3 DNA: TGTGCCAGCAGTTTAACGGGGACAAGAGGTGAAAAACTGTTTTTT. The J gene is TRBJ1-4, the V gene TRBV28; TRBD1 might be the D (6 bases). Trimming shortened V by 2 bases and J by 7 bases, and 14 bases separated the two germline ends. Germline assignment: CDR1 MDHEN and CDR2 SYDVKM. This CDR3 has 15 amino acids.

The rearrangement links TRBV10-2 to TRBJ2-7; D is unclear. Trimming left V 8 bases short and J 3 bases short, with 20 bases between. The CDR3 is 15 residues long. CDR1 is WSHSY, CDR2 SAAADI, per germline. The CDR3: CASGPAPAVDYEQYF. The CDR3 DNA reads TGCGCCAGCGGTCCGGCCCCCGCGGTTGACTACGAGCAGTACTTC.

J is TRBJ1-1 and V is TRBV19; maybe TRBD1 (6 bases). Germline CDR1 LNHDA, CDR2 SQIVND (reference sequence). The germline V and J ends were trimmed by 7 bases and 3 bases, with 21 bases remaining between them. The CDR3 sequence is 16 residues long. CDR3 coding DNA: TGTGCCAGTATGTCGGGGCAGGGGATTATAGACACTGAAGCTTTCTTT. Protein product: CASMSGQGIIDTEAFF.

In the case of this clone: Other DNA sequences of this sample code for an identical CDR3. The CDR3 coding sequence is TGTGCCAGCAGCTTAGGGCAGGGTGGACAGCCCCAGCATTTT. Amino acids: CASSLGQGGQPQHF. V and J are TRBV7-9 and TRBJ1-5; the D gene is possibly TRBD1 (5 bases). CDR1 is SEHNR and CDR2 is FQNEAQ in the germline V gene (reference sequence). The CDR3 loop spans 14 amino acids. V was cut by 1 base and J by 7 bases, with 11 bases left in between.

V gene TRBV29-1 combines with J gene TRBJ2-1; no definite D call. V was pared by 5 bases and J by 3 bases, with 5 bases between. The CDR3 has 11 residues. CDR1 and CDR2 from the germline V gene are SQVTM and ANQGSEA. The CDR3 DNA sequence: TGCAGCGTTCCCCTCTACAATGAGCAGTTCTTC. Translated: CSVPLYNEQFF.

This chain uses TRBV7-9 with TRBJ2-1; 7 bases are a match to TRBD1. Germline V lookup: CDR1 SEHNR, CDR2 FQNEAQ (reference sequence). The CDR3 is 16 residues long. Trimming at V came to 5 bases and at J to 7 bases, leaving 14 bases not matched to a gene. The chain's CDR3 is CASSPQTGQDINEQFF. As DNA, the CDR3 is TGTGCCAGCAGCCCCCAGACAGGGCAGGACATTAATGAGCAGTTCTTC.

In its sample, this clone was seen once. CDR3: CASSLGASAGELFF. The DNA of the CDR3 is TGTGCCAGCAGCTTAGGTGCGAGTGCCGGGGAGCTGTTTTTT. This sequence joins TRBV7-2 and TRBJ2-2; the D is unclear. Germline loops: CDR1 SGHTA, CDR2 FQGNSA. CDR3 length: 14 amino acids. V was clipped by 1 base and J by 6 bases, with 9 bases between them.

The V and J genes are TRBV5-8 and TRBJ1-1; 10 positions match TRBD1. The germline V gene has CDR1 SGHTS and CDR2 YDEGEE. V shed 0 bases and J 3 bases; nucleotides not matched to a gene: 2. The CDR3 consists of 15 residues. CDR3 in DNA: TGTGCCAGCAGCTTGGGACAGGGGGCCTACACTGAAGCTTTCTTT. It translates to CASSLGQGAYTEAFF.

This clone was seen only a few times. The gene calls are TRBV5-4 and TRBJ2-1; tentative D call: TRBD2 (6 bases). The CDR3 runs 14 residues. Germline CDR1 reads SGHNT; CDR2 reads YYREEE (reference sequence). Deletions cut 0 bases from V and 5 bases from J, with 9 bases between. The CDR3 sequence: CASSLEASDNEQFF. CDR3 nucleotides: TGTGCCAGCAGCTTGGAGGCTAGCGACAATGAGCAGTTCTTC.

The gene calls are TRBV11-2 and TRBJ2-7; D gene ambiguous. V was pared by 5 bases and J by 4 bases, with 18 bases between. Germline V gene sequence: CDR1 SGHAT, CDR2 FQNNGV. The length of the CDR3 is 15 residues. CDR3 DNA sequence: TGTGCCAGCAGCCCCCGTCCCGAACAGTCTTACGAGCAGTACTTC. Protein: CASSPRPEQSYEQYF.

CDR3 loop: CASSQANEQFF. The CDR3 DNA follows: TGTGCCAGCAGCCAGGCAAATGAGCAGTTCTTC. The chain combines TRBV4-2 with TRBJ2-1, with D unclear. The germline V gene encodes CDR1 LGHNA and CDR2 YNFKEQ. V shed 3 bases and J shed 7 bases, with 4 bases lying between them. CDR3 length equals 11 residues.

V gene TRBV5-1 combines with J gene TRBJ2-1; 10 nucleotides line up with TRBD1. V shed 3 bases, J shed 3 bases, and the junction held 9 bases outside the gene matches. Germline V gene lookup returns CDR1 SGHRS and CDR2 YFSETQ. The CDR3 extends over 17 amino acids. Written as DNA, the CDR3 is TGCGCCAGCAGCTCTCGCAACCGGGACAGGGGCTACAATGAGCAGTTCTTC. Protein product: CASSSRNRDRGYNEQFF.

The chain couples TRBV29-1 to TRBJ2-7, with D possibly being TRBD1 (5 bases). The CDR3 is made up of 14 amino acids. Trimming left V 6 bases short and J 4 bases short, with 19 bases between. Germline CDR1 and CDR2: SQVTM and ANQGSEA. As DNA, the CDR3 is TGCAGCGTGGTTATAATCGAAGGGGCATACGAGCAGTACTTC. Amino acids: CSVVIIEGAYEQYF.

This clone came up once. J is TRBJ1-6 and V is TRBV5-6; the match to TRBD1 covers 9 bases. Trimming took 1 base from V and 9 from J; bases not matched to a gene: 8. This CDR3 comprises 16 residues. Germline CDR1 is SGHDT and CDR2 is YYEEEE. The CDR3 DNA sequence: TGTGCCAGCAGCTTGTACTCGGGACAGGGATCTTCACCCCTCCACTTT. Its protein product is CASSLYSGQGSSPLHF. The complete variable domain, with remaining parts taken from reference TRBV5-6 and TRBJ1-6, reads DAGVTQSPTHLIKTRGQQVTLRCSPKSGHDTVSWYQQALGQGPQFIFQYYEEEERQRGNFPDRFSGHQFPNYSSELNVNALLLGDSALYLCASSLYSGQGSSPLHFGNGTRLTVT.